This T cell receptor (beta chain) was observed in a study of control samples from healthy donors and cancer patients. Trimming stripped 3 bases from V and 6 bases from J, with 15 bases between. This CDR3 comprises 14 residues. CDR1 LNHDA and CDR2 SQIVND come from the germline V gene (reference sequence). This clone was detected only a few times. The repertoire was sequenced with immunoSEQ multiplex PCR; TCRdb's copy has only in-frame clones and lacks some. The data show around 250,000 clones, with roughly 80% seen just once and roughly 15% held by the top ten. This chain joins TRBV19 and TRBJ2-7; D is possibly TRBD2 (5 bases). Source material: PBMCs. This TCR was recovered from an older woman with lung cancer. The CDR3 coding sequence is TGTGCCAGTAGTATCCGGGGTCCCAAGGGCGAGCAGTACTTC. It translates to CASSIRGPKGEQYF.